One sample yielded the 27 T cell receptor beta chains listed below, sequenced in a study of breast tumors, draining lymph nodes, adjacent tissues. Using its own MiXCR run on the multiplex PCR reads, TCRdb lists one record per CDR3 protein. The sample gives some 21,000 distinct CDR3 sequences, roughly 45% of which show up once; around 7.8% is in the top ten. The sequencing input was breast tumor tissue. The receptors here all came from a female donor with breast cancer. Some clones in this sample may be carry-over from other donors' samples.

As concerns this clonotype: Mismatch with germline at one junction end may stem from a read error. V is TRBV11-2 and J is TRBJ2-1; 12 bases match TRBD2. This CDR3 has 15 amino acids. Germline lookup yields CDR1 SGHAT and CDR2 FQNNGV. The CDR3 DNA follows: TGTGCCAGCAGCCCAGGACTAGCGGGAAACAATGGGCAGTTCTTC. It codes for CASSPGLAGNNGQFF.

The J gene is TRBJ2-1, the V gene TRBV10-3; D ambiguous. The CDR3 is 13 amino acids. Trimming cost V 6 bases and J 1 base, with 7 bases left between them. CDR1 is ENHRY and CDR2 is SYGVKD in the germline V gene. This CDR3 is CAIRQQSYNEQFF. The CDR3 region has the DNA TGTGCCATCAGACAACAATCCTACAATGAGCAGTTCTTC.

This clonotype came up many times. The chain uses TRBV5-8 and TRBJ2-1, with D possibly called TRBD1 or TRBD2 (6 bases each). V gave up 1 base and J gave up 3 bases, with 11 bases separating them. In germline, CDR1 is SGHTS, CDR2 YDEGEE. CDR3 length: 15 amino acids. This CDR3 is CASSLSGASYNEQFF. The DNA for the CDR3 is TGTGCCAGCAGCTTGTCGGGGGCGAGCTACAATGAGCAGTTCTTC. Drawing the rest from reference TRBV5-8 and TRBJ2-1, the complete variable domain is EAGVTQSPTHLIKTRGQQATLRCSPISGHTSVYWYQQALGLGLQFLLWYDEGEERNRGNFPPRFSGRQFPNYSSELNVNALELEDSALYLCASSLSGASYNEQFFGPGTRLTVL.

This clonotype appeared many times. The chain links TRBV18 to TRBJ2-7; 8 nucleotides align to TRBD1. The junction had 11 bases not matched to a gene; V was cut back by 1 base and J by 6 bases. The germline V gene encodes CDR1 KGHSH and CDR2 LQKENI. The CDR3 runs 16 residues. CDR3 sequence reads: CASSPLTPPGGSEQYF. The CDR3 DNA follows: TGTGCCAGCTCACCACTCACCCCCCCAGGGGGCTCCGAGCAGTACTTC.

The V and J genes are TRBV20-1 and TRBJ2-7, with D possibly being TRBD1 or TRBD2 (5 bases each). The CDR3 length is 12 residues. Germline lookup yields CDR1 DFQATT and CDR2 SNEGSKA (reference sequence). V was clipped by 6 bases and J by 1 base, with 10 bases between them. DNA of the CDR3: TGCAGTGCCCCGGGACGGTCCTACGAGCAGTACTTC. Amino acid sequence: CSAPGRSYEQYF.

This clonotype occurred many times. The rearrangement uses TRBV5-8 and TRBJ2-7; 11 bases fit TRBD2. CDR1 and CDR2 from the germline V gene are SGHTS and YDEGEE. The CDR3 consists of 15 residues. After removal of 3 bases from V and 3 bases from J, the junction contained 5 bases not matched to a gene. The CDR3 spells CASSSRLAGRYEQYF. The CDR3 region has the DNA TGTGCCAGCAGCTCCCGACTAGCGGGGCGCTACGAGCAGTACTTC.

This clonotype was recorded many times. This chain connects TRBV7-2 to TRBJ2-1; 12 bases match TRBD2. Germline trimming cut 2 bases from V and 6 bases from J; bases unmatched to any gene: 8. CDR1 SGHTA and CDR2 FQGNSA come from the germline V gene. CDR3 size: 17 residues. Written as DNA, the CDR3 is TGTGCCAGCAGCTTAAGATTTAGGGGACTAGCGGGCAATGAGCAGTTCTTC. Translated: CASSLRFRGLAGNEQFF.

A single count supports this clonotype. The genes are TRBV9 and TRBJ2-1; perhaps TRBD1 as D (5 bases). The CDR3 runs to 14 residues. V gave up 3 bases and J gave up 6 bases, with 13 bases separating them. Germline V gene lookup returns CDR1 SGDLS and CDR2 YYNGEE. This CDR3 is CASSAWGSCNEQFF. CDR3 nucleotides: TGTGCCAGCAGCGCCTGGGGCAGTTGCAATGAGCAGTTCTTC.

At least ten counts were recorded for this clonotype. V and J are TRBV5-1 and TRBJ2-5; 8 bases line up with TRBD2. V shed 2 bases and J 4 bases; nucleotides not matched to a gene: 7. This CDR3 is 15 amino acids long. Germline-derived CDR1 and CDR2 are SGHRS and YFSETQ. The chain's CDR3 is CASSFDGRARETQYF. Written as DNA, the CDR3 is TGCGCCAGCAGCTTTGACGGGAGGGCGCGAGAGACCCAGTACTTC.

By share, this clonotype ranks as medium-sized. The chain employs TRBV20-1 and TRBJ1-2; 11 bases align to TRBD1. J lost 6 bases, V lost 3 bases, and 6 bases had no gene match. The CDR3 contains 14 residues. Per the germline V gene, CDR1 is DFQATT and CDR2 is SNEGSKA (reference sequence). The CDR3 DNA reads TGCAGTGCTAGTGGACAGGGGGCCCGACATGGCTACACCTTC. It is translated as CSASGQGARHGYTF.

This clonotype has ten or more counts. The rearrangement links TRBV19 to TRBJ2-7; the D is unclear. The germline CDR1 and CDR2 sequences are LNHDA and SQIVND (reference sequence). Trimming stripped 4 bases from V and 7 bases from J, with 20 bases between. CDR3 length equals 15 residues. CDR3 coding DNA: TGTGCCAGTAGTACCTTCTCGAGAGCAAGTGAAGAGCAGTACTTC. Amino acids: CASSTFSRASEEQYF.

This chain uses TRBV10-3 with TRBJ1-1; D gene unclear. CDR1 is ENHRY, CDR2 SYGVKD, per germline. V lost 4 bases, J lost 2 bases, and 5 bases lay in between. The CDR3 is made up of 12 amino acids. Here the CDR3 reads CAISVGNTEAFF. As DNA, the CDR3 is TGTGCCATCAGTGTCGGAAACACTGAAGCTTTCTTT.

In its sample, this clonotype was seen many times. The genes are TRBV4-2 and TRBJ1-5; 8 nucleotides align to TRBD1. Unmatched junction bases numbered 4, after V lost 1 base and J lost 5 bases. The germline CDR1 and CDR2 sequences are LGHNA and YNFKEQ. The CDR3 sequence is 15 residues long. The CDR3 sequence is CASSQVQGAHQPQHF. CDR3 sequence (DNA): TGTGCCAGCAGCCAAGTGCAGGGGGCGCATCAGCCCCAGCATTTT.

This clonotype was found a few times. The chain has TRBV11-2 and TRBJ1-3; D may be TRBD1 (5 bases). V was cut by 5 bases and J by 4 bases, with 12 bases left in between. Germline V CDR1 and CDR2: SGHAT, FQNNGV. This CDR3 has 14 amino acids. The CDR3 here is CASSPPREGNTIYF. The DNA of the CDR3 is TGTGCCAGCAGCCCCCCCAGGGAGGGAAACACCATATATTTT.

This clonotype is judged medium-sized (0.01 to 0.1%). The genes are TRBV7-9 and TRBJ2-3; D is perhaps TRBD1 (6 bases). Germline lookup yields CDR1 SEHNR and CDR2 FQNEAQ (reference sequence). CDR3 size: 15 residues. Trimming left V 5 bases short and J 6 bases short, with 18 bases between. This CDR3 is CASSRGQSGWDTQYF. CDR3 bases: TGTGCCAGCAGCCGAGGACAGAGTGGGTGGGATACGCAGTATTTT.

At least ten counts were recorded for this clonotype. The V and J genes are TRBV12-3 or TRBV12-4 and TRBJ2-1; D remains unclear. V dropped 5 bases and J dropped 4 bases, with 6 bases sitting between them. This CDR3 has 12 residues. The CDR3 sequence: CASSVPYNEQFF. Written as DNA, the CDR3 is TGTGCCAGCAGTGTACCGTACAATGAGCAGTTCTTC.

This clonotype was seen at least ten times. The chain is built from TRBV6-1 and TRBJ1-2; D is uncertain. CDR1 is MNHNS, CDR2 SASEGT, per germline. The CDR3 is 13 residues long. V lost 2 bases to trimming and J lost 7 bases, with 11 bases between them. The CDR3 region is CASSESLGFGYTF. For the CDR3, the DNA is TGTGCCAGCAGTGAATCTCTCGGGTTTGGCTACACCTTC.

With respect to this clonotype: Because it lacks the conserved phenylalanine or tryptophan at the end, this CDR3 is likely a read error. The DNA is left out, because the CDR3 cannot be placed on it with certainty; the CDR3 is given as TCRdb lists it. The CDR3 here is CASSQGPDRVLQPQRY. The rearrangement uses TRBV9 and TRBJ1-5; the table's D call of TRBD1 was not tested on the DNA. Germline V gene data show CDR1 as SGDLS and CDR2 as YYNGEE. The CDR3 contains 16 residues when both ends are counted.

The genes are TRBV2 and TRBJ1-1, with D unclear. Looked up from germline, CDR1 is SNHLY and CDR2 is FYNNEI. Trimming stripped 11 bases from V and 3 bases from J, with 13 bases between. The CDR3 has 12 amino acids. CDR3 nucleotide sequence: TGTGCCTCCAAACCGGGGTACACTGAAGCTTTCTTT. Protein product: CASKPGYTEAFF.

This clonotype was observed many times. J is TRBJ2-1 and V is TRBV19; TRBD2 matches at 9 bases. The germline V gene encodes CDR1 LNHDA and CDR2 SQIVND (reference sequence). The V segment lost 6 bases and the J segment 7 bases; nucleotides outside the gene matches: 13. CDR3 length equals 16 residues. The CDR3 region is CASSATSGPPPNEQFF. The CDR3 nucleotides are TGTGCCAGTAGCGCCACTAGCGGGCCCCCTCCAAATGAGCAGTTCTTC.

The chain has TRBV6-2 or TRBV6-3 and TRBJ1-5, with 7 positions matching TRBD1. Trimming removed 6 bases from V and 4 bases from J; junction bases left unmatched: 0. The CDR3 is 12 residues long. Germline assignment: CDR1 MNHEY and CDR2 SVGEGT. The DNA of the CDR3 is TGTGCCAGCAGGACAGGGAATCAGCCCCAGCATTTT. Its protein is CASRTGNQPQHF.

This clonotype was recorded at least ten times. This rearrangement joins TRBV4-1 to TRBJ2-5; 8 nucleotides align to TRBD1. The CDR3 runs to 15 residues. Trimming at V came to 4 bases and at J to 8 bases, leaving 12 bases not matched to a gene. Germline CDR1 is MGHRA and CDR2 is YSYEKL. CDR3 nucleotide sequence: TGCGCCAGCAGCCCAGCCGCCCGGACAGGGAGTACCCAGTACTTC. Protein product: CASSPAARTGSTQYF.

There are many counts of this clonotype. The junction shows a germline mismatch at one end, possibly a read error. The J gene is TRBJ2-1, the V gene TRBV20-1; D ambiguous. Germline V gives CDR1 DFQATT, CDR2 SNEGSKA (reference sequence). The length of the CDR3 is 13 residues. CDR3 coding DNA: TGCAGTGCTAAAGGGTCCCTGGCGAATGCGCAGTTCTTC. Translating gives CSAKGSLANAQFF.

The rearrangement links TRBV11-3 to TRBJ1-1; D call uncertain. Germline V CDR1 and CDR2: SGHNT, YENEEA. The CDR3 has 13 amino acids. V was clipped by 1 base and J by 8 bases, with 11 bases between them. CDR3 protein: CASSLGPLREAFF. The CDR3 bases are TGTGCCAGCAGCTTAGGTCCCCTGCGGGAAGCTTTCTTT.

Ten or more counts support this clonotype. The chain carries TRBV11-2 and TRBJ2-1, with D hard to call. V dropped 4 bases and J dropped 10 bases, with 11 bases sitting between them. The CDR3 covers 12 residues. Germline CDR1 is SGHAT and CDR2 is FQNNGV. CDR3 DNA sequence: TGTGCCAGCAGCTCCCCCCAATTGGAGCAGTTCTTC. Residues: CASSSPQLEQFF. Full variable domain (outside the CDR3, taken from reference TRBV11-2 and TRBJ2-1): EAGVAQSPRYKIIEKRQSVAFWCNPISGHATLYWYQQILGQGPKLLIQFQNNGVVDDSQLPKDRFSAERLKGVDSTLKIQPAKLEDSAVYLCASSSPQLEQFFGPGTRLTVL.

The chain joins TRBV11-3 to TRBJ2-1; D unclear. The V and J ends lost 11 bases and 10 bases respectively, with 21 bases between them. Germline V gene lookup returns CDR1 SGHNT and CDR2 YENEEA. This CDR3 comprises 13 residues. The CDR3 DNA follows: TGTGCCGGTAGGAGAGCCGTCGAGTTGGAGCAGTTCTTC. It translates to CAGRRAVELEQFF.

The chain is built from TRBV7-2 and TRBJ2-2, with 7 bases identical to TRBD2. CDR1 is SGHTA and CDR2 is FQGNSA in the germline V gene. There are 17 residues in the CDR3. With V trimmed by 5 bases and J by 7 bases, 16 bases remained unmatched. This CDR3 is CASSQARESGISGELFF. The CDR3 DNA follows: TGTGCCAGCAGCCAAGCTAGGGAGAGCGGGATTAGCGGGGAGCTGTTTTTT.